The T cell receptor beta chain described here comes from a study of blood T cell repertoires in COVID-19 (dated by TCRdb to the early 2020s). Turning to the overall study: Samples covering the acute and convalescent phases of COVID-19 were provided by collaborators in the United States, Italy and Spain. Where HLA class I and class II types were available, the types were taken from metadata supplied by the sample provider, not from assay-based typing. Deeply sampled blood TCRbeta repertoires from subjects exposed to, actively infected with, or recovered from COVID-19 were included in the dataset. Nearly every sample came with metadata listing a de-identified subject ID, COVID-19 status, age in years and sex. The material from the prospective study consisted of cDNA or gDNA derived from T cells, B-cell-depleted T cells, or PBMCs. Samples were obtained from the ongoing ImmuneRACE study (first 160 participants) and from 950 to 1,500 subjects provided by 6 global collaborators. A freely available public database, intended as a resource for researchers studying the immune response to SARS-CoV-2, is where the repertoires were released.

Sequences SEHNR (CDR1) and FQNEAQ (CDR2) are obtained from the germline V gene (reference sequence). The CDR3 measures 15 amino acids from cysteine to phenylalanine. Only the CDR3 part of the read is kept: 45 bases, read in frame from the first base. Ends trimmed: V by 3 bases, J by 2 bases; bases unmatched to a gene: 4. TCRbeta CDR3 regions were amplified from genomic DNA by means of the immunoSEQ Assay, a bias-controlled multiplex PCR. As for the authors' bioinformatics: The number of nucleated cells in each sample was estimated from the amplification of reference gene primers within the assay. To quantify the absolute abundance of each unique TCRbeta CDR3 rearrangement, sequence reads were collapsed and filtered. For each sample, productive Simpson clonality was calculated by taking the square root of Simpson's diversity index across productive rearrangements. Entries here come from immuneACCESS through TCRdb and include only in-frame sequences with V and J called. Some clones fail to appear in such tables; in the studies checked, an unresolved V gene covers under half of the shortfall, and the cause of the remainder is unknown. V and J calls and clone size are copied from that table; D and trimming were computed from the DNA. The sample data list under 300,000 clones, and about 80% of these were observed just once. Jointly, the top ten make up over 12% of the sample.

Participants in the prospective study were enrolled through a virtual design, were aged roughly 18 to 100 years, and lived in 24 United States geographic areas. To assign participants to cohorts, the prospective study relied on clinical history that participants themselves reported in a screening survey and a study questionnaire. Recovered participants in ImmuneRACE Cohort 3 were defined by two consecutive negative NP/OP PCR tests, clearance by a healthcare professional, or resolution of symptoms. In the prospective study, whole blood, serum and a nasopharyngeal or oropharyngeal swab were collected from each participant by mobile phlebotomists. Participants in the prospective study had the option to provide additional blood draws and questionnaires over an approximately two-month period. Before DNA extraction, blood samples from the prospective study were shipped at room temperature or frozen.

Study-level results and caveats: The quantity of clinical and demographic metadata differed by source and by participant and was supplied without curation.

Remarks on this clone: Its antigen is still unknown. No per-base quality is available; no much larger clone lies one base away.

The V and J segments used are TRBV7-9 and TRBJ2-3; 8 bases in the junction line up with TRBD2. The sample comprised PBMCs or T cells enriched from blood (not recorded which). This TCR was sampled from a man aged 35 to 55 who had recovered from COVID-19. The CDR3 region: CASSLTGGATDTQYF. The DNA sequence is given as TGTGCCAGCAGCTTGACCGGGGGGGCCACAGATACGCAGTATTTT. The variable domain in full, with residues beyond the CDR3 obtained from the reference TRBV7-9 and TRBJ2-3 genes, is DTGVSQNPRHKITKRGQNVTFRCDPISEHNRLYWYRQTLGQGPEFLTYFQNEAQLEKSRLLSDRFSAERPKGSFSTLEIQRTEQGDSAMYLCASSLTGGATDTQYFGPGTRLTVL.